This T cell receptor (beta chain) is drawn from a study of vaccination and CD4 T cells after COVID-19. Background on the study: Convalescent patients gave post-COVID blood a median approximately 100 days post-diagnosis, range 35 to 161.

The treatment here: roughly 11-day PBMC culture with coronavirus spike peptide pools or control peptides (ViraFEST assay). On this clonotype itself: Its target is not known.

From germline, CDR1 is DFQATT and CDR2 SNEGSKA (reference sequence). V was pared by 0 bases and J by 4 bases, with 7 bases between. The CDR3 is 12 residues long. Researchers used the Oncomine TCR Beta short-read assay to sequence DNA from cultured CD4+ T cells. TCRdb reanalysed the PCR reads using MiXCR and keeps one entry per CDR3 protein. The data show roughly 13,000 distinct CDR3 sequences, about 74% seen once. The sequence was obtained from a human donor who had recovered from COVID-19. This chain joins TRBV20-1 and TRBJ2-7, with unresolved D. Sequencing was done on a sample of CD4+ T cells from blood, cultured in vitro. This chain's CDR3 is CSARDLSYEQYF. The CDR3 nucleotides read TGCAGTGCTAGAGATCTCTCTTACGAGCAGTACTTC.